A selection of T cell receptor beta chains follows, all from one sample in a study of early T cells in non-severe SARS-CoV-2 infection. TCRdb itself ran the 5' RACE reads through MiXCR, one entry per CDR3 protein. The table has over 20,000 distinct CDR3 sequences, less than 5% seen once; the top ten hold approximately 5%. Sequences were obtained from whole blood. These receptor sequences come from an adult who was a healthcare worker with PCR-confirmed SARS-CoV-2 infection or an uninfected control (not recorded which). Both conserved end residues are part of each CDR3. D genes are given only for firm matches. Clone size is not always given. Where it is, it says once, few, many or a class for expanded clones.

>TRBV9|TRBJ2-7|many|-
TGTGCCAGCAGCGTAGGCCCGGGTAGGGACGAGCAGTACTTC
CASSVGPGRDEQYF
>TRBV20-1|TRBJ2-5|-|-
TGCAGTGCTATCTCGGAGACCCAGTACTTC
CSAISETQYF
>TRBV7-2|TRBJ2-3|many|-
TGTGCCAGCAGCTTAGCCCTCACAGCGGCGGGCACAGATACGCAGTATTTT
CASSLALTAAGTDTQYF
>TRBV7-2|TRBJ2-1|medium-sized|TRBD2
TGTGCCAGCCTCGAGCGGGGGGCGCACAATGAGCAGTTCTTC
CASLERGAHNEQFF
>TRBV3-1|TRBJ1-3|many|-
TGTGCCAGCAGCAACACCGGGGTGAGCTCTGGAAACACCATATATTTT
CASSNTGVSSGNTIYF
>TRBV3-1|TRBJ1-4|many|-
TGTGCCAGCAGCCGGAGACCGATAGTAACTAATGAAAAACTGTTTTTT
CASSRRPIVTNEKLFF
>TRBV29-1|TRBJ2-3|-|-
TGCAGCGCCCTCACAGATACGCAGTATTTT
CSALTDTQYF
>TRBV28|TRBJ2-5|many|TRBD2
TGTGCCAGCAGTCCCCCCGCGGGGGGTGGTTCAGAGACCCAGTACTTC
CASSPPAGGGSETQYF
>TRBV7-8|TRBJ2-7|many|-
TGTGCCAGCAGCTTAGCGTCGGAGTACGAGCAGTACTTC
CASSLASEYEQYF
>TRBV11-2|TRBJ2-7|many|-
TGTGCCAGCAGCACCACAGGGAAATTGTACGAGCAGTACTTC
CASSTTGKLYEQYF